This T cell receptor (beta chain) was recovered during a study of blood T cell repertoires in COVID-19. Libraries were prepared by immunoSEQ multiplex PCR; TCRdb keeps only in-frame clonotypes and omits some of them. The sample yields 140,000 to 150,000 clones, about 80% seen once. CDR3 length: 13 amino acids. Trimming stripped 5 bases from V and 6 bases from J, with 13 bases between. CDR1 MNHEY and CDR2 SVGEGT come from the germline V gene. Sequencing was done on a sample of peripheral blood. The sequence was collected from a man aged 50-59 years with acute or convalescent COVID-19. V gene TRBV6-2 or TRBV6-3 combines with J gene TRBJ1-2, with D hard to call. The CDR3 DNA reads TGTGCCAGCAGTCGTTTCCAACGGGATGGCTACACCTTC. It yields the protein CASSRFQRDGYTF.